This T cell receptor beta chain was sequenced for a study of blood T cell repertoires in COVID-19. Those enrolled in Seattle joined during active infection and were followed longitudinally afterward. Clones were sequenced by immunoSEQ multiplex PCR, and TCRdb holds only the in-frame ones, with some missing. The sample lists 250,000 to 350,000 clones, about nine tenths occurring once. V lost 0 bases to trimming and J lost 5 bases, with 10 bases between them. CDR1 is MNHEY and CDR2 is SVGAGI in the germline V gene. The length of the CDR3 is 14 residues. The TCR was taken from a woman between 25 and 40 years old with COVID-19, enrolled during active disease. The V gene is TRBV6-5, the J gene TRBJ1-2; no reliable D call. Source material: peripheral blood. Here the CDR3 DNA reads TGTGCCAGCAGTTACTCTCGAACAGCTTATGGCTACACCTTC. As protein: CASSYSRTAYGYTF.